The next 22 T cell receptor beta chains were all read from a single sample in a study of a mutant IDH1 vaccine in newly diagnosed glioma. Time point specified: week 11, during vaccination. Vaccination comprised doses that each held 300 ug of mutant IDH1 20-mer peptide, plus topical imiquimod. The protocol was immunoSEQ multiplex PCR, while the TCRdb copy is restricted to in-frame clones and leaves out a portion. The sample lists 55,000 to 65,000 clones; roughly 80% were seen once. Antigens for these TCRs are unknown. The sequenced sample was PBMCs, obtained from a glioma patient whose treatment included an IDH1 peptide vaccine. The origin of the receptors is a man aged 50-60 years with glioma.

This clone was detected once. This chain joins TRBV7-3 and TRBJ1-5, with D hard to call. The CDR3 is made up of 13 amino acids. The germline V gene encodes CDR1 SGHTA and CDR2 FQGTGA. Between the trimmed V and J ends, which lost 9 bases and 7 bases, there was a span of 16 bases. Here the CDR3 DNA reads TGTGCCAGTGCCGCTGTCGGCGGGCAGCCCCAGCATTTT. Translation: CASAAVGGQPQHF. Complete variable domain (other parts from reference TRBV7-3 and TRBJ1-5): GAGVSQTPSNKVTEKGKYVELRCDPISGHTALYWYRQSLGQGPEFLIYFQGTGAADDSGLPNDRFFAVRPEGSVSTLKIQRTERGDSAVYLCASAAVGGQPQHFGDGTRLSIL.

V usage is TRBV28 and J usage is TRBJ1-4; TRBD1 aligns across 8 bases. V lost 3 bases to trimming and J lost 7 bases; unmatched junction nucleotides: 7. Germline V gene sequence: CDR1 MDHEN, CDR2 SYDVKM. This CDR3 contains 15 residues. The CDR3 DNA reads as TGTGCCAGCAGTTTCGGTACAGGGGGGGGTGAAAAACTGTTTTTT. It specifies CASSFGTGGGEKLFF. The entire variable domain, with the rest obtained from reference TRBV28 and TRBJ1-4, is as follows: DVKVTQSSRYLVKRTGEKVFLECVQDMDHENMFWYRQDPGLGLRLIYFSYDVKMKEKGDIPEGYSVSREKKERFSLILESASTNQTSMYLCASSFGTGGGEKLFFGSGTQLSVL.

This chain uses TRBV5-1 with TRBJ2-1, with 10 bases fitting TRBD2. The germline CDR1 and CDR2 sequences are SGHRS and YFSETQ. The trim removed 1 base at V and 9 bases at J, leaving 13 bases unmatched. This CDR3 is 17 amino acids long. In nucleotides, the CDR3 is TGCGCCAGCAGCTTGATAGGGAATCGACTAGCGGGCTCTGAGCAGTTCTTC. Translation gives CASSLIGNRLAGSEQFF.

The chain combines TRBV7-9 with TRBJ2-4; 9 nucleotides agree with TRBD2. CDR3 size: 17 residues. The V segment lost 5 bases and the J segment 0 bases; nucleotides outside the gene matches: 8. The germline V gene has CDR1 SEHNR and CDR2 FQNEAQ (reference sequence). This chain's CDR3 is CASSPQAGGAAKNIQYF. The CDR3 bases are TGTGCCAGCAGCCCCCAGGCGGGAGGGGCAGCCAAAAACATTCAGTACTTC.

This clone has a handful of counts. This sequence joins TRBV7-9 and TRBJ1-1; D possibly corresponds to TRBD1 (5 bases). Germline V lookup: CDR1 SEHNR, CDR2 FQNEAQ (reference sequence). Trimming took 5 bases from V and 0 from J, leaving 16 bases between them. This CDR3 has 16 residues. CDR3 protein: CASSNPTTAMNTEAFF. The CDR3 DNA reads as TGTGCCAGCAGCAACCCCACGACAGCCATGAACACTGAAGCTTTCTTT.

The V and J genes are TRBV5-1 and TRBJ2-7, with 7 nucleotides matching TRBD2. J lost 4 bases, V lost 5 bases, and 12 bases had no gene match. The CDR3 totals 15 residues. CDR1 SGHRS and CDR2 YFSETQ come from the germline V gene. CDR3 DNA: TGCGCCAGCAGAATTGCGCCTAGCGGACCGTACGAGCAGTACTTC. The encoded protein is CASRIAPSGPYEQYF.

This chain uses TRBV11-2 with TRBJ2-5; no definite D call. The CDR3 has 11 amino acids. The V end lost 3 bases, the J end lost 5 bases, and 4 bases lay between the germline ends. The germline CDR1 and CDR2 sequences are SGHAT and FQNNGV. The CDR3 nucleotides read TGTGCCAGCAGCTTGTTTGAGACCCAGTACTTC. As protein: CASSLFETQYF.

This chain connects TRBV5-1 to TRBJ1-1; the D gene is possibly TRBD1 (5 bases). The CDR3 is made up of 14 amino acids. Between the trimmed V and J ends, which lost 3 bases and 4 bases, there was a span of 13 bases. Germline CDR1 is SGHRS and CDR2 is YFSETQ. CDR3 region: CASSSQGSGTEAFF. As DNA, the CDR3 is TGCGCCAGCAGCTCCCAGGGAAGCGGCACTGAAGCTTTCTTT.

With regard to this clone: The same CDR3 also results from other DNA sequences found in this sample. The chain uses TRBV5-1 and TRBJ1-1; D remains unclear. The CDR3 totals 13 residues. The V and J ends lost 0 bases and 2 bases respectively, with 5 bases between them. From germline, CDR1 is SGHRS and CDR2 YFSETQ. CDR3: CASSLGGNTEAFF. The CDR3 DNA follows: TGCGCCAGCAGCTTGGGCGGAAACACTGAAGCTTTCTTT.

This CDR3 reads CASSSGDTQYF. CDR3 coding DNA: TGTGCCAGCAGTTCAGGGGATACGCAGTATTTT. The chain employs TRBV2 and TRBJ2-3; weak D call: TRBD1 (5 bases). Trimming shortened V by 5 bases and J by 6 bases, and 6 bases separated the two germline ends. This CDR3 is built from 11 residues. Per the germline V gene, CDR1 is SNHLY and CDR2 is FYNNEI.

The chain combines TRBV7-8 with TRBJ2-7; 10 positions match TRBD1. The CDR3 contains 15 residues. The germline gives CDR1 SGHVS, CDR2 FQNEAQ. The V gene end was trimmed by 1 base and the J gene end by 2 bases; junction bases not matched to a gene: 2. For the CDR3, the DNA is TGTGCCAGCAGCTTAGTGACAGGGGGCGCCTACGAGCAGTACTTC. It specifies CASSLVTGGAYEQYF.

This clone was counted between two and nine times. The CDR3 reads CASSPRANEETQYF. The CDR3 DNA sequence: TGTGCCAGCTCACCACGGGCAAACGAAGAGACCCAGTACTTC. The rearrangement joins TRBV18 to TRBJ2-5; D ambiguous. The CDR3 sequence is 14 residues long. CDR1 KGHSH and CDR2 LQKENI come from the germline V gene. V gave up 1 base and J gave up 3 bases, with 9 bases separating them. Looking up the rest from reference TRBV18 and TRBJ2-5 gives the full variable domain: NAGVMQNPRHLVRRRGQEARLRCSPMKGHSHVYWYRQLPEEGLKFMVYLQKENIIDESGMPKERFSAEFPKEGPSILRIQQVVRGDSAAYFCASSPRANEETQYFGPGTRLLVL.

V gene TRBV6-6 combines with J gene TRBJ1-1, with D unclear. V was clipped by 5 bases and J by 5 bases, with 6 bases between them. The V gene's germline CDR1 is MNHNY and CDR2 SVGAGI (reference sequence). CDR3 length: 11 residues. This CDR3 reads CASSPETEAFF. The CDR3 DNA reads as TGTGCCAGCAGTCCCGAGACTGAAGCTTTCTTT.

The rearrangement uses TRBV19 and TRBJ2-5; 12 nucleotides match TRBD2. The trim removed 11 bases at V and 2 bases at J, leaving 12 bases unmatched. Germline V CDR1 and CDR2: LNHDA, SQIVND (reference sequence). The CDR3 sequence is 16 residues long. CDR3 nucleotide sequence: TGTGCCTCGCAAAACCTTGGGACTAGCGGGCAAGAGACCCAGTACTTC. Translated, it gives CASQNLGTSGQETQYF.

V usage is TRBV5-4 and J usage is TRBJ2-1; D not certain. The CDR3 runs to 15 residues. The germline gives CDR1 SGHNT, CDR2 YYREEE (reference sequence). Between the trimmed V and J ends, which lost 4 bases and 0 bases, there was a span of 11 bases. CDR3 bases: TGTGCCAGCAGCCGCGACTGGAGCTCCTACAATGAGCAGTTCTTC. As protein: CASSRDWSSYNEQFF.

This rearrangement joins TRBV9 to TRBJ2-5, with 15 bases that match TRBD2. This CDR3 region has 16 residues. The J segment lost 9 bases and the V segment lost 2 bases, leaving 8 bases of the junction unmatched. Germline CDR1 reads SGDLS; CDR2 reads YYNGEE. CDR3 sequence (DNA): TGTGCCAGCAGCGTCGGGACTAGCGGGGGGTACACGGCCCAGTACTTC. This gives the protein CASSVGTSGGYTAQYF. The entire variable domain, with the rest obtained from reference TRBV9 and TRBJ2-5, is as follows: DSGVTQTPKHLITATGQRVTLRCSPRSGDLSVYWYQQSLDQGLQFLIQYYNGEERAKGNILERFSAQQFPDLHSELNLSSLELGDSALYFCASSVGTSGGYTAQYFGPGTRLLVL.

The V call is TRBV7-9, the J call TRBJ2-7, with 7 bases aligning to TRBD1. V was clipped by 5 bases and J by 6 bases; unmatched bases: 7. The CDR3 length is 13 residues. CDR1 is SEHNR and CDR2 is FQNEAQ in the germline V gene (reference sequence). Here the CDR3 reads CASSRGQVSEQYF. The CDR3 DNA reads TGTGCCAGCAGCCGAGGACAGGTTAGCGAGCAGTACTTC.

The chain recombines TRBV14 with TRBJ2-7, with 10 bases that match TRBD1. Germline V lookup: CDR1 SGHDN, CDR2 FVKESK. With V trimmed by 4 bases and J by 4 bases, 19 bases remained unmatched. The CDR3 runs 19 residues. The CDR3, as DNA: TGTGCCAGCAGCCCAACATGGGACAGGGGCCAGGGAAATAGTTACGAGCAGTACTTC. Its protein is CASSPTWDRGQGNSYEQYF.

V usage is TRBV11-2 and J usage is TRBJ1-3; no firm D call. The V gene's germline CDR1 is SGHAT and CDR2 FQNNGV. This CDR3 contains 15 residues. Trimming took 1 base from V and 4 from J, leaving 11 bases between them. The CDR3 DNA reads TGTGCCAGCAGCTTAGTGGGTCCCCTCGGAAACACCATATATTTT. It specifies CASSLVGPLGNTIYF.

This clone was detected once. DNA of the CDR3: TGTGCCAGCAGTGAAGGGAGGGCTAGCGGAAACACCATATATTTT. Its protein product is CASSEGRASGNTIYF. The chain uses TRBV2 and TRBJ1-3, with unresolved D. Trimming removed 1 base at V and 4 bases at J, with 11 bases between. Germline CDR1 SNHLY, CDR2 FYNNEI. The CDR3 extends over 15 amino acids.

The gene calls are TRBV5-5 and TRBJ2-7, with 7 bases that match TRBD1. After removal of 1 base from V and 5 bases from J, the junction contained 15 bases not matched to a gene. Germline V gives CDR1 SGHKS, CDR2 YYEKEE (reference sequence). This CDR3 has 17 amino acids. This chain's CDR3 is CASSLSWSGTASDEQYF. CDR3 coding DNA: TGTGCCAGCAGCTTGTCCTGGTCCGGGACAGCTTCAGACGAGCAGTACTTC.

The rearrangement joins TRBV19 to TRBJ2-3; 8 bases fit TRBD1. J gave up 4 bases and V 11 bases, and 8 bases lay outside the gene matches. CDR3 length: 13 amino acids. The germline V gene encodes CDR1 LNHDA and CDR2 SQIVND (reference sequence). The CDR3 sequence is CACRGRNADTQYF. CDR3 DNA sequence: TGTGCCTGCAGGGGGCGAAACGCAGATACGCAGTATTTT.